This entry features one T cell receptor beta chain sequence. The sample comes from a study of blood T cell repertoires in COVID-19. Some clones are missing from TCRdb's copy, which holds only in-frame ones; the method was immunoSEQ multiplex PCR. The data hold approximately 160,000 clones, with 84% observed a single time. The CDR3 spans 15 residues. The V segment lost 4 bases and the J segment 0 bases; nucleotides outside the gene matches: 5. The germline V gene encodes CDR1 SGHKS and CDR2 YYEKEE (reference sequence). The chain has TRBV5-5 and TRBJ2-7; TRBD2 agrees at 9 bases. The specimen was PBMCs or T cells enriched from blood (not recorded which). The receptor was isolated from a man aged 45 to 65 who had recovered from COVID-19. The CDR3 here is CASSRGRASSYEQYF. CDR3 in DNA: TGTGCCAGCAGCCGCGGGAGGGCTAGCTCCTACGAGCAGTACTTC.